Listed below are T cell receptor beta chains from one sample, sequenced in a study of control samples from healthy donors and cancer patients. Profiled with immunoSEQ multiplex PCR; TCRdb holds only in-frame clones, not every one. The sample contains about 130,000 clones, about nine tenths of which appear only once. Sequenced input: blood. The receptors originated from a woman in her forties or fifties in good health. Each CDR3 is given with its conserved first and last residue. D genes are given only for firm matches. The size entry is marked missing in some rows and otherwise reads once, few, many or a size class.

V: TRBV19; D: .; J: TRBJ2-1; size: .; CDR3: CARGHEQFF; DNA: TGTGCCCGCGGCCATGAGCAGTTCTTC
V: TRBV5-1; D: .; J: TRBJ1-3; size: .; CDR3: CASSLTGLSGNTIYF; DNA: TGCGCCAGCAGCTTGACAGGATTATCTGGAAACACCATATATTTT
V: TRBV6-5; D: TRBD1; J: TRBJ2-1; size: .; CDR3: CASGGQGRLNEQFF; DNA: TGTGCCTCGGGGGGACAGGGCCGCCTAAATGAGCAGTTCTTC
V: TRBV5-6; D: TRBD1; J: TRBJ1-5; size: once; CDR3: CASSLGQGYQPQHF; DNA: TGTGCCAGCAGCTTGGGACAGGGCTATCAGCCCCAGCATTTT
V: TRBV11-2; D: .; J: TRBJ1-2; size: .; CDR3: CASSLGSYGYTF; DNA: TGTGCCAGCAGCTTAGGGAGCTATGGCTACACCTTC
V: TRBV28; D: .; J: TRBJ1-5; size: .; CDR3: CASRAGTPTRPQHF; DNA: TGTGCCAGCAGGGCCGGGACCCCTACCCGGCCCCAGCATTTT
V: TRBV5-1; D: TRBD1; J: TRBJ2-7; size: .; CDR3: CASSSTGTGGGWYF; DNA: TGCGCCAGCAGCTCCACCGGGACAGGTGGAGGGTGGTACTTC
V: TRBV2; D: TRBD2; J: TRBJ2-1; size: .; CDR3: CASSGLAGLSYNEQFF; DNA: TGTGCCAGCAGTGGACTAGCGGGGCTATCCTACAATGAGCAGTTCTTC
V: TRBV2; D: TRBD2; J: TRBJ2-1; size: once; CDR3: CASRLAGQSNEQFF; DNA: TGTGCCAGCAGACTAGCGGGACAGTCCAATGAGCAGTTCTTC
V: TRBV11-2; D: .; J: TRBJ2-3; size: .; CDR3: CASSLSPGSTDTQYF; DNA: TGTGCCAGCAGCTTATCTCCGGGAAGCACAGATACGCAGTATTTT
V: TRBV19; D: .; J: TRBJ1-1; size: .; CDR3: CASKKREQAEAFF; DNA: TGTGCCAGTAAAAAGAGGGAACAGGCTGAAGCTTTCTTT
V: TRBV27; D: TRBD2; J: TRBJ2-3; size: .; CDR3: CASSLRLAGGGTQYF; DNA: TGTGCCAGCAGTTTGCGGCTAGCGGGAGGGGGTACGCAGTATTTT
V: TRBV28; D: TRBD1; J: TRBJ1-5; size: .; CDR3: CASSPGTGSGIGNQPQHF; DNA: TGTGCCAGCAGTCCGGGGACAGGGAGTGGTATCGGCAATCAGCCCCAGCATTTT
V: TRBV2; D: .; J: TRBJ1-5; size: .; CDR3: CASSSSGDQPQHF; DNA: TGTGCCAGCAGCTCCTCAGGGGATCAGCCCCAGCATTTT
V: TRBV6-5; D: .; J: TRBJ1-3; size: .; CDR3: CASRLGRLGNTIYF; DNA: TGTGCCAGCAGATTGGGGCGCCTTGGAAACACCATATATTTT
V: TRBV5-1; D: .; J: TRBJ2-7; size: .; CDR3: CASSLRASYEQYF; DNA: TGCGCCAGCAGCTTGAGAGCCTCCTACGAGCAGTACTTC
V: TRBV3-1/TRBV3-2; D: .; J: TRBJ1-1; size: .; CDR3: CASSQGTANTEAFF; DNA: TGTGCCAGCAGCCAAGGGACAGCGAACACTGAAGCTTTCTTT
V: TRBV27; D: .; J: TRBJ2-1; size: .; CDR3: CASSLAGSYNEQFF; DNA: TGTGCCAGCAGTTTAGCGGGCTCCTACAATGAGCAGTTCTTC
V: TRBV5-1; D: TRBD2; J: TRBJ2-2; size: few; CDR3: CASPPGGRELVGELFF; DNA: TGCGCCAGCCCCCCGGGGGGGCGGGAGTTGGTCGGGGAGCTGTTTTTT
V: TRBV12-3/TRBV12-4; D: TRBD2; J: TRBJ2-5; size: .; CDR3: CASKGGGETQYF; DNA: TGTGCCAGCAAGGGCGGGGGAGAGACCCAGTACTTC
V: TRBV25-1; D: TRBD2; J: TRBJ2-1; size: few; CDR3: CASSGLGLGYNEQFF; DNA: TGTGCCAGCAGTGGTCTGGGACTAGGGTACAATGAGCAGTTCTTC
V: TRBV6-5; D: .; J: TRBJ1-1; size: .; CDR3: CASSYPGLTEAFF; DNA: TGTGCCAGCAGTTACCCCGGGTTGACTGAAGCTTTCTTT
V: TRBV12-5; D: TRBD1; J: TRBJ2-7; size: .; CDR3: CASGAGQGGPEEQYF; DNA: TGTGCTAGTGGTGCGGGACAGGGGGGGCCTGAAGAGCAGTACTTC
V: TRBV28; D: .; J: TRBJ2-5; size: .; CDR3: CASTRVLGTQYF; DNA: TGTGCCAGCACCCGGGTTTTAGGGACCCAGTACTTC
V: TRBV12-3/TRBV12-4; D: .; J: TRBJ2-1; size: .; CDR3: CASSPDRDNEQFF; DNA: TGTGCCAGCAGCCCGGACAGAGACAATGAGCAGTTCTTC
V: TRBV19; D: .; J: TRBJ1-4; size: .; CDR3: CASSTLQSTNEKLFF; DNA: TGTGCCAGTAGTACCTTACAGTCAACTAATGAAAAACTGTTTTTT
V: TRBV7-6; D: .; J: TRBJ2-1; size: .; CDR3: CASSLGAGFEQFF; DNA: TGTGCCAGCAGCTTAGGAGCAGGGTTTGAGCAGTTCTTC